This entry features one T cell receptor (beta chain) sequence. From genomic DNA, two-round multiplex PCR was used to amplify TCR beta CDR3. First-round PCR employed TRBV- and TRBJ-specific primers for each gene. TCRdb called the multiplex PCR reads again in MiXCR, with one record for every CDR3 protein. The sample carries more than 11,000 distinct CDR3 sequences, about half recorded once. The entry originates in a study of prognosis after radiotherapy for stage I lung cancer. Looking at the study overall: Without exception, patients with non-small cell lung cancer were deemed medically inoperable. Development of distant metastases after radiotherapy was seen in a handful of patients at a median of roughly 7 months, with no significant progression in under 17.

The CDR3 is 16 residues long. Germline CDR1 WSHSY, CDR2 SAAADI. V lost 0 bases and J lost 4; bases outside the gene matches: 7. The specimen comprised PBMCs, sampled before or after stereotactic body radiation therapy (not recorded which). V gene TRBV10-2 combines with J gene TRBJ2-3; 7 bases are a match to TRBD2. The origin of this receptor is a donor aged 50 or older with non-small cell lung cancer. The CDR3 coding sequence is TGCGCCAGCAGTGAGTCGGGGGGAGGGTTTGCAGATACGCAGTATTTT. Its translation is CASSESGGGFADTQYF.